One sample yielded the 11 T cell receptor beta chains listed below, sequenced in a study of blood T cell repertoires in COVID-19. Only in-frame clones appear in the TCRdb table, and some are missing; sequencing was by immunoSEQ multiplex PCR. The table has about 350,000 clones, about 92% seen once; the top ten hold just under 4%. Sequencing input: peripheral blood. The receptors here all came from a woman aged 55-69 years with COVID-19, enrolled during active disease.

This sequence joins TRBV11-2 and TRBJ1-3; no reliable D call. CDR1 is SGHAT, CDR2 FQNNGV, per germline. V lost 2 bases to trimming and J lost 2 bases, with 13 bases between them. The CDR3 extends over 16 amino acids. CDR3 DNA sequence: TGTGCCAGCAGCTTATCTCTCTCCGGGACTGGAAACACCATATATTTT. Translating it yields CASSLSLSGTGNTIYF.

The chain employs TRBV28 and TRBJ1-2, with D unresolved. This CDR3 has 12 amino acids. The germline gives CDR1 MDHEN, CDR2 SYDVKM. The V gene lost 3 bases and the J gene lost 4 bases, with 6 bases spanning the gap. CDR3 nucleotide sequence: TGTGCCAGCAGTTTGCCAGTCTATGGCTACACCTTC. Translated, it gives CASSLPVYGYTF.

The CDR3 loop is CASSYSGRGNSPLHF. CDR3 sequence (DNA): TGTGCCAGCAGTTACTCGGGGCGAGGTAATTCACCCCTCCACTTT. This chain connects TRBV6-5 to TRBJ1-6; TRBD1 might be the D (5 bases). Germline V gene lookup returns CDR1 MNHEY and CDR2 SVGAGI. The CDR3 has 15 amino acids. Between the trimmed V and J ends, which lost 0 bases and 6 bases, there was a span of 9 bases.

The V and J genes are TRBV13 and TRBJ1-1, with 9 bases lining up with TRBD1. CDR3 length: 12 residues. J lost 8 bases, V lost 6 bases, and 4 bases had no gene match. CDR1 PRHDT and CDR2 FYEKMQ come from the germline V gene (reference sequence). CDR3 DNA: TGTGCCAGCAGTACAGGGGGCGTGGAAGCTTTCTTT. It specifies CASSTGGVEAFF.

The CDR3 DNA reads TGTGCCACCAGCAGAGAAACAGGGTATGATGGCTACACCTTC. Translated, it gives CATSRETGYDGYTF. The chain is built from TRBV15 and TRBJ1-2; D possibly corresponds to TRBD1 (6 bases). The V end was cut by 0 bases, the J end by 6 bases, with 11 bases between. This CDR3 has 14 amino acids. Germline CDR1 LNHNV, CDR2 YYDKDF (reference sequence).

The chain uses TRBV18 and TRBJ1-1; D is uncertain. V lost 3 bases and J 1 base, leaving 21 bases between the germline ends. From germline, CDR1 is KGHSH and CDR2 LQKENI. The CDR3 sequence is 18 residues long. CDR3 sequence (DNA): TGTGCCAGCTCACCCTATTATGTGGGCGGGGATCAGAACACTGAAGCTTTCTTT. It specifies CASSPYYVGGDQNTEAFF.

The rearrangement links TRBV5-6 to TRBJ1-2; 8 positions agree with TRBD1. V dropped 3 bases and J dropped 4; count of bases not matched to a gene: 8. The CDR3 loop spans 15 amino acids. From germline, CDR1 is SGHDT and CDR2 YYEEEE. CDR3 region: CASSWLGQGSYGYTF. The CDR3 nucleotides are TGTGCCAGCAGCTGGCTAGGACAGGGAAGCTATGGCTACACCTTC. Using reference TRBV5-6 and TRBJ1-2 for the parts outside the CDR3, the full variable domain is DAGVTQSPTHLIKTRGQQVTLRCSPKSGHDTVSWYQQALGQGPQFIFQYYEEEERQRGNFPDRFSGHQFPNYSSELNVNALLLGDSALYLCASSWLGQGSYGYTFGSGTRLTVV.

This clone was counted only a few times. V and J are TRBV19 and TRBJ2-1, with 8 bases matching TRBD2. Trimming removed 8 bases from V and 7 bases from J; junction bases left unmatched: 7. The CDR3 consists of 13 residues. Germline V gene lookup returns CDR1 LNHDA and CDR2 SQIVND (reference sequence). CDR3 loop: CASGRGGMNEQFF. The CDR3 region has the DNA TGTGCCAGTGGACGGGGGGGTATGAATGAGCAGTTCTTC. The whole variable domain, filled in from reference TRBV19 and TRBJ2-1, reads DGGITQSPKYLFRKEGQNVTLSCEQNLNHDAMYWYRQDPGQGLRLIYYSQIVNDFQKGDIAEGYSVSREKKESFPLTVTSAQKNPTAFYLCASGRGGMNEQFFGPGTRLTVL.

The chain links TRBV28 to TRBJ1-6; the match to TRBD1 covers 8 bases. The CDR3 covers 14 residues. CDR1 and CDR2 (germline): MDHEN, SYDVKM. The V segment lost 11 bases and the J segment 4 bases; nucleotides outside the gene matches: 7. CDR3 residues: CACTGGSYNSPLHF. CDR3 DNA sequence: TGTGCCTGCACAGGGGGTTCGTATAATTCACCCCTCCACTTT.

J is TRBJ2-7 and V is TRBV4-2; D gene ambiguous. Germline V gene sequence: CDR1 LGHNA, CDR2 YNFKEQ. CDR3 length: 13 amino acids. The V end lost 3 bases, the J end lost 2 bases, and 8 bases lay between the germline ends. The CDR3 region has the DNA TGTGCCAGCAGCCAGTCACAGACCTACGAGCAGTACTTC. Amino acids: CASSQSQTYEQYF.

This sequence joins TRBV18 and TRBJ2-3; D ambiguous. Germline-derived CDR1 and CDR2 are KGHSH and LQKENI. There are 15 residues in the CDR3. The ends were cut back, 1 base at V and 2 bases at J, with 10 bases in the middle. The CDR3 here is CASSPLSQNTDTQYF. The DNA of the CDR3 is TGTGCCAGCTCACCACTTTCCCAAAACACAGATACGCAGTATTTT.